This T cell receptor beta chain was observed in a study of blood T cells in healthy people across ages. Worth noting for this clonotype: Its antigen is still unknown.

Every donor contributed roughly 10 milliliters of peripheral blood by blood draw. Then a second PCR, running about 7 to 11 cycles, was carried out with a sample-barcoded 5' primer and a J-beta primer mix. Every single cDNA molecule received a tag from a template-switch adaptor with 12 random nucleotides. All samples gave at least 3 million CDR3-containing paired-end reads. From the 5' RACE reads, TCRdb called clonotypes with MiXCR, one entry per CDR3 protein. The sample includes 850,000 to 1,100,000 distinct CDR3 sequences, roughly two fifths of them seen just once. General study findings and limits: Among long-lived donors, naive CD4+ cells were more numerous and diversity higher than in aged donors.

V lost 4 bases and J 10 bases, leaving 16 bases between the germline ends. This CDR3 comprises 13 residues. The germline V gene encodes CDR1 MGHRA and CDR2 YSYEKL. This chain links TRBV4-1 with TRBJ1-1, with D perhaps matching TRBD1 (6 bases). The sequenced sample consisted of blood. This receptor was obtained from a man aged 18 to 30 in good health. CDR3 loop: CASSPDRSRAAFF. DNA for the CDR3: TGCGCCAGCAGCCCAGACAGGAGCCGGGCAGCTTTCTTT.